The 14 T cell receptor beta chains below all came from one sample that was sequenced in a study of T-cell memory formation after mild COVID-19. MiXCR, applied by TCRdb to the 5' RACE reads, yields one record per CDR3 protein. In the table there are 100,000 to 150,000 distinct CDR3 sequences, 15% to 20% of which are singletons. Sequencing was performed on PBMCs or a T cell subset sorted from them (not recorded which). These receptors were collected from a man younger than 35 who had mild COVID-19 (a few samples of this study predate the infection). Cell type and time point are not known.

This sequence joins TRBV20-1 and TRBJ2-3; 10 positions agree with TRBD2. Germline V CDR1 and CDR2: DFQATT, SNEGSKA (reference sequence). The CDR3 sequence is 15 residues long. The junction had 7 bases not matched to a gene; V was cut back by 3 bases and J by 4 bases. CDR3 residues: CSASFSGGASDTQYF. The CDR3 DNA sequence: TGCAGTGCTAGCTTCAGCGGGGGGGCCTCAGATACGCAGTATTTT.

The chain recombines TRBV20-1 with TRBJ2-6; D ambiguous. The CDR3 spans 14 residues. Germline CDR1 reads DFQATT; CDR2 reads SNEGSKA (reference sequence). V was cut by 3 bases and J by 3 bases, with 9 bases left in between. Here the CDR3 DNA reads TGCAGTGCTAGTTGGGTTGGTGGGGCCAACGTCCTGACTTTC. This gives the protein CSASWVGGANVLTF.

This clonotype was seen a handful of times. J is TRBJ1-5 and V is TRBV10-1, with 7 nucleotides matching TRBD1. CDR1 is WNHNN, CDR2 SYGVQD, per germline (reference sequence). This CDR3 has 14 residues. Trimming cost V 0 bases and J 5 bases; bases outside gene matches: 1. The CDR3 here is CASSESRGDQPQHF. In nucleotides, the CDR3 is TGCGCCAGCAGTGAGTCCAGGGGGGATCAGCCCCAGCATTTT.

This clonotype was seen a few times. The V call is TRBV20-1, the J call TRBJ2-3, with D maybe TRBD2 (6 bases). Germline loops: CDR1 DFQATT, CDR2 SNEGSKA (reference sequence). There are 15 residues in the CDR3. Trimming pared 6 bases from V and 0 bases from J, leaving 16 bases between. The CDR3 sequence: CSAQRGMQSTDTQYF. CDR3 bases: TGCAGTGCCCAACGGGGGATGCAGAGCACAGATACGCAGTATTTT.

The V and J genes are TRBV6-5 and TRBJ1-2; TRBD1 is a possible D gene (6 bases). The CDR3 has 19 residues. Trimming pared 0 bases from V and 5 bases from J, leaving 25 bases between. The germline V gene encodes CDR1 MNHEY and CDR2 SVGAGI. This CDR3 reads CASSYSSSGSGGASYGYTF. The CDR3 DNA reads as TGTGCCAGCAGTTACTCGTCCTCCGGGAGCGGGGGCGCGAGTTATGGCTACACCTTC.

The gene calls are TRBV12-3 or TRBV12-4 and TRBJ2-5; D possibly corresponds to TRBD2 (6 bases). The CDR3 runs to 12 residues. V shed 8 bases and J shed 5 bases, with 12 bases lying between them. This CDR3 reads CASSRGLETQYF. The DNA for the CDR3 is TGTGCCAGCTCCCGGGGGTTGGAGACCCAGTACTTC.

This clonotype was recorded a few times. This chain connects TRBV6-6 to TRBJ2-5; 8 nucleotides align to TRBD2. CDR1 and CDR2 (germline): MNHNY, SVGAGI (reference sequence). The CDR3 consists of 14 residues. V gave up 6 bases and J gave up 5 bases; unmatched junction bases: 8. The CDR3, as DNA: TGTGCCAGCAGCCGACGGGGGGGCCGTGAGACCCAGTACTTC. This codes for CASSRRGGRETQYF.

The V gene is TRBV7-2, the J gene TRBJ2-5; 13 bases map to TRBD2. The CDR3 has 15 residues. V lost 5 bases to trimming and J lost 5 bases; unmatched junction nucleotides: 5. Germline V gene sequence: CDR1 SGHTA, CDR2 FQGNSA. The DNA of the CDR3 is TGTGCCAGCAGCAAGACTAGCGGGGGGCAGGAGACCCAGTACTTC. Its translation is CASSKTSGGQETQYF.

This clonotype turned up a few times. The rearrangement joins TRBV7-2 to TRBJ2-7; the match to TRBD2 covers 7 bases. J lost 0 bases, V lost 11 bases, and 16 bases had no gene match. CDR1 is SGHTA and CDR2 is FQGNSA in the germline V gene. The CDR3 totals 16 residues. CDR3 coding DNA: TGTGCCGGCAAGCTCCGGCGGGACTATCACTCCTACGAGCAGTACGTC. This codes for CAGKLRRDYHSYEQYV.

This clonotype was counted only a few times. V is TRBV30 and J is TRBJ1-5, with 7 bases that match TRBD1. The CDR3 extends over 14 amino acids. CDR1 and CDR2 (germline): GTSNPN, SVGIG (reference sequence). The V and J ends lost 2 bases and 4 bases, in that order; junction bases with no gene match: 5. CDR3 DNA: TGTGCCTGGAGTCACCTGACAGGGAATCAGCCCCAGCATTTT. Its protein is CAWSHLTGNQPQHF. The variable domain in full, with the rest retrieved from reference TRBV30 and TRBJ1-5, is SQTIHQWPATLVQPVGSPLSLECTVEGTSNPNLYWYRQAAGRGLQLLFYSVGIGQISSEVPQNLSASRPQDRQFILSSKKLLLSDSGFYLCAWSHLTGNQPQHFGDGTRLSIL.

The CDR3 nucleotides are TGTGCCAGCAGTTACTACGGGGGCGCGCGAAAGAACACTGAAGCTTTCTTT. Translation: CASSYYGGARKNTEAFF. The chain is built from TRBV6-2 or TRBV6-3 and TRBJ1-1; possible D gene TRBD1, 6 bases. This CDR3 is 17 amino acids long. Germline V lookup: CDR1 MNHEY, CDR2 SVGEGT. V was shortened by 1 base and J by 1 base, with 16 bases between the two germline ends.

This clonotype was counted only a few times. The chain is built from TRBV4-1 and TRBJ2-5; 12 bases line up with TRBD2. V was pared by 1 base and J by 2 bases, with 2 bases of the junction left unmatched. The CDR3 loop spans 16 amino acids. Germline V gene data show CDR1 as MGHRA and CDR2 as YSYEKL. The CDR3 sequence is CASSQGLAGEQETQYF. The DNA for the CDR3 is TGCGCCAGCAGCCAAGGACTAGCGGGGGAACAAGAGACCCAGTACTTC.

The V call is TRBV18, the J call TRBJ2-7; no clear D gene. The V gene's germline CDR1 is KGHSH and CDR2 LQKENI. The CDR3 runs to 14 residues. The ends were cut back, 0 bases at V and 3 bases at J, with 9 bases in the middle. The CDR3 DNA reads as TGTGCCAGCTCACCACCGGCTGCCAGCTACGAGCAGTACTTC. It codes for CASSPPAASYEQYF. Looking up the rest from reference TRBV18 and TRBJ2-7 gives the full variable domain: NAGVMQNPRHLVRRRGQEARLRCSPMKGHSHVYWYRQLPEEGLKFMVYLQKENIIDESGMPKERFSAEFPKEGPSILRIQQVVRGDSAAYFCASSPPAASYEQYFGPGTRLTVT.

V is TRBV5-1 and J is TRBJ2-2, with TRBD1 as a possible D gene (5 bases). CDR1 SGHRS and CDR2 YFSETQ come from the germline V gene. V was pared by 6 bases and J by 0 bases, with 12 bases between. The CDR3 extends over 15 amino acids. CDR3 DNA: TGCGCCAGCAAACCTGACAGTACGAACACCGGGGAGCTGTTTTTT. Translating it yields CASKPDSTNTGELFF.